This TCR beta chain emerged from a study of read filtering for tumor transcriptome and immune sequencing. About the study: Among patients, some 17 were male and 14 female, aged about 45 to 90 (mean roughly 64). Study-wide findings and caveats: The CD138-negative fraction was mixed bone marrow immune cells, not pure T cells. RNA-seq captured clonotypes less deeply and reliably than IR-seq. In IR-seq, single-read clonotypes were 65% to 90% of clonotypes but around 3.5% of reads.

From 350 to 500 ng of RNA, a library with molecular barcoded alpha/delta and beta/gamma adaptors was made. TCRdb passed the reads through MiXCR, listing each CDR3 protein once. The table has thousands of distinct CDR3 sequences, approximately 15% seen once. There are many counts of this clonotype. The target antigen is unknown. The sequence was obtained from a donor over 35 with multiple myeloma. Input material: a population of CD138-negative cells sorted from bone marrow.

The CDR3 region is CASSDRLAGARETQYF. CDR3 coding DNA: TGTGCCAGTAGCGACCGTCTAGCGGGGGCCCGGGAGACCCAGTACTTC. This chain connects TRBV19 to TRBJ2-5, with 10 positions matching TRBD2. The germline gives CDR1 LNHDA, CDR2 SQIVND (reference sequence). J gave up 5 bases and V 6 bases, and 12 bases lay outside the gene matches. This CDR3 has 16 amino acids.